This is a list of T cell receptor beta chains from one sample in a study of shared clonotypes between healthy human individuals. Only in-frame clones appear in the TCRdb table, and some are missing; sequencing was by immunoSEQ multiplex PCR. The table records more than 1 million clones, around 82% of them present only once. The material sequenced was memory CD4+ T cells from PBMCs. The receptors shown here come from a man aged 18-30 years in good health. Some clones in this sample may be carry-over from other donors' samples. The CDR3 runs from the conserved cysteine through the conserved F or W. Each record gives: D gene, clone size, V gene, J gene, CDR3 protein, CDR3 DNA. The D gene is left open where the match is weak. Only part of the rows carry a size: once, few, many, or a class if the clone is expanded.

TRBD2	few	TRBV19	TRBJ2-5	CASRPSGRGQETQYF	TGTGCCAGTCGCCCTAGCGGGAGGGGCCAAGAGACCCAGTACTTC
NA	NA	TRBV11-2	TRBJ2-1	CASSRMTGVSYNEQFF	TGTGCCAGCAGCCGTATGACTGGAGTCTCCTACAATGAGCAGTTCTTC
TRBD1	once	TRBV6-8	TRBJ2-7	CASSYGLEWDRGNYEQYF	TGTGCCAGCAGTTACGGCCTCGAGTGGGACAGGGGGAATTACGAACAGTACTTC
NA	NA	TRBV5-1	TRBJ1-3	CASSLGPGAVGNTIYF	TGCGCCAGCAGCTTGGGTCCAGGGGCAGTAGGAAACACCATATATTTT
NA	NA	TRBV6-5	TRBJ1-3	CASSYRMGYGNTIYF	TGTGCCAGCAGTTACCGAATGGGTTATGGAAACACCATATATTTT
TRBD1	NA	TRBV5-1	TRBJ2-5	CASSWGTGKETQYF	TGCGCCAGCAGCTGGGGGACAGGGAAAGAGACCCAGTACTTC
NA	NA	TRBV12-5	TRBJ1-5	CASGAGDGQPQHF	TGTGCTAGTGGAGCAGGGGATGGTCAGCCCCAGCATTTT
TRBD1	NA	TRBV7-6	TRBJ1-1	CASSRQGTTEAFF	TGTGCCAGCAGCCGACAGGGGACCACTGAAGCTTTCTTT
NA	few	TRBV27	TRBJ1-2	CASRRWGGGYTF	TGTGCCAGCAGGCGTTGGGGTGGCGGCTACACCTTC
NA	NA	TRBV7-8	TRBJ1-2	CASSPWDRADYGYTF	TGTGCCAGCAGCCCATGGGATAGGGCCGACTATGGCTACACCTTC
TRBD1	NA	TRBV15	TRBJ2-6	CATQGANGANVLTF	TGTGCCACCCAGGGGGCGAATGGGGCCAACGTCCTGACTTTC
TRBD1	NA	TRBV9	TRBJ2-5	CASSVGVGQRVQETQYF	TGTGCCAGCAGCGTAGGGGTGGGACAGAGGGTTCAAGAGACCCAGTACTTC
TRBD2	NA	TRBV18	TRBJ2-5	CASSSSGRYQETQYF	TGTGCCAGCTCATCTAGCGGGAGATACCAAGAGACCCAGTACTTC
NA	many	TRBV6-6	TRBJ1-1	CASSYPGRQPNEAFF	TGTGCCAGCAGTTACCCCGGAAGACAGCCAAATGAAGCTTTCTTT
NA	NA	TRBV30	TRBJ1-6	CAWNPDRTEDSPLHF	TGTGCCTGGAACCCCGACCGGACAGAGGATTCACCCCTCCACTTT
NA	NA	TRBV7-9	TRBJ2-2	CASSLGFANTGELFF	TGTGCCAGCAGCTTAGGGTTCGCGAACACCGGGGAGCTGTTTTTT
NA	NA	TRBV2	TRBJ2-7	CASSVGGGEQYF	TGTGCCAGCAGTGTCGGAGGGGGGGAGCAGTACTTC
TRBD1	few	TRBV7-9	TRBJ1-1	CASSFTGVGTEAFF	TGTGCCAGCAGCTTCACAGGGGTTGGCACTGAAGCTTTCTTT
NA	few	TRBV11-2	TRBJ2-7	CASSPAFYEQYF	TGTGCCAGCAGCCCCGCGTTCTACGAGCAGTACTTC
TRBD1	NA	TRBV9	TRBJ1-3	CASSAQGQAKGNTIYF	TGTGCCAGCAGCGCCCAGGGACAGGCGAAAGGAAACACCATATATTTT
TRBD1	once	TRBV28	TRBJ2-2	CASSLPGQGNTGELFF	TGTGCCAGCAGTCTTCCGGGACAGGGGAACACCGGGGAGCTGTTTTTT
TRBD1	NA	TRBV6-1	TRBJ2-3	CASSDLGQGGDTQYF	TGTGCCAGCAGTGATTTGGGACAGGGCGGAGATACGCAGTATTTT
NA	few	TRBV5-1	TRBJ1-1	CASSLQGNTEAFF	TGCGCCAGCAGCCTACAGGGGAACACTGAAGCTTTCTTT
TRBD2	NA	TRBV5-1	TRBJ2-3	CASVSGSHPDTQYF	TGCGCCAGCGTTAGCGGGAGCCACCCAGATACGCAGTATTTT
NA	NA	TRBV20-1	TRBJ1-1	CSARSVEAFF	TGCAGTGCTAGATCGGTAGAAGCTTTCTTT
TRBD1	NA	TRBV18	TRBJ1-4	CASSPGTGGSEKLFF	TGTGCCAGCTCACCCGGGACAGGGGGCAGTGAAAAACTGTTTTTT
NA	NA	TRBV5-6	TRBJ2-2	CASSFVVTGELFF	TGTGCCAGCAGCTTTGTGGTAACCGGGGAGCTGTTTTTT
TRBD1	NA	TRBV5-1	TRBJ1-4	CASSQLPGQRYEKLFF	TGCGCCAGCAGCCAACTGCCGGGACAGAGATATGAAAAACTGTTTTTT
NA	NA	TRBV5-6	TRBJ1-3	CASSLYKGPDSGNTIYF	TGTGCCAGCAGCTTGTATAAGGGTCCGGACTCTGGAAACACCATATATTTT
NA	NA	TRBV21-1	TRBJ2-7	CASQGTSDSYEQYF	TGTGCCTCCCAAGGGACTAGCGACTCCTACGAGCAGTACTTC
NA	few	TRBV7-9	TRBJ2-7	CASSSPRDGAYEQYF	TGTGCCAGCAGCTCACCCCGGGACGGGGCTTACGAGCAGTACTTC
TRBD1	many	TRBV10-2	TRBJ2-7	CASSESNRGSYEQYF	TGCGCCAGCAGTGAGTCAAACAGGGGATCCTACGAGCAGTACTTC
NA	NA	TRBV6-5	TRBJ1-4	CASSYGTNEKLFF	TGTGCCAGCAGTTACGGGACTAATGAAAAACTGTTTTTT
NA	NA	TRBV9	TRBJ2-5	CASSARGDSQETQYF	TGTGCCAGCAGCGCAAGAGGGGACTCTCAAGAGACCCAGTACTTC
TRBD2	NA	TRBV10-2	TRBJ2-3	CASSEIRTSGITDTQYF	TGCGCCAGCAGTGAGATCCGGACTAGCGGGATCACAGATACGCAGTATTTT
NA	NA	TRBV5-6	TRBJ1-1	CASSLLRSGGTEAFF	TGTGCCAGCAGCTTATTACGCAGCGGGGGCACTGAAGCTTTCTTT
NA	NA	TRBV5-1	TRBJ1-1	CASRSDLGNTEAFF	TGCGCCAGCAGGTCGGATTTGGGGAACACTGAAGCTTTCTTT
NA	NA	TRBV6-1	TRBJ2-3	CASTRGTPTDTQYF	TGTGCCAGCACTCGAGGGACTCCGACAGATACGCAGTATTTT
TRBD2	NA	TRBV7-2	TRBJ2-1	CASSQLAGEQFF	TGTGCCAGCAGCCAGCTAGCGGGCGAGCAGTTCTTC
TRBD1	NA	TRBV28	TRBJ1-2	CASSLRLGQGNGYTF	TGTGCCAGCAGTTTAAGGCTAGGACAGGGGAACGGCTACACCTTC
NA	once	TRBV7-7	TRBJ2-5	CASSLGGRGETQYF	TGTGCCAGCAGCTTAGGGGGCAGGGGAGAGACCCAGTACTTC
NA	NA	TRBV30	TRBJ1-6	CAWSVSGDSPLHF	TGTGCCTGGAGTGTCTCCGGGGATTCACCCCTCCACTTT
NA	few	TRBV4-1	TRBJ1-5	CASSRRANSNQPQHF	TGCGCCAGCAGCCGTCGCGCGAATAGCAATCAGCCCCAGCATTTT
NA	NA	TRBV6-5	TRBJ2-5	CASSFYNQETQYF	TGTGCCAGCAGTTTTTATAACCAAGAGACCCAGTACTTC
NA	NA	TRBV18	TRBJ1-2	CASSRQATNYGYTF	TGTGCCAGCTCACGACAGGCTACTAACTATGGCTACACCTTC
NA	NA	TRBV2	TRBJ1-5	CASSVGGLSNQPQHF	TGTGCCAGCAGCGTCGGGGGGCTGAGCAATCAGCCCCAGCATTTT
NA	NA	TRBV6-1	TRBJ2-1	CASDPIAVGRNEQFF	TGTGCCAGTGACCCCATAGCGGTTGGGAGGAATGAGCAGTTCTTC
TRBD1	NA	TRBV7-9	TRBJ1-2	CASSVRGEDGYTF	TGTGCCAGCAGCGTCAGGGGGGAAGATGGCTACACCTTC
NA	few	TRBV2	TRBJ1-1	CATSGEANTEAFF	TGTGCCACCAGTGGAGAGGCGAACACTGAAGCTTTCTTT
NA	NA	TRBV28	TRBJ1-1	CASSLELRTVEAFF	TGTGCCAGCAGTCTCGAGTTAAGGACAGTCGAAGCTTTCTTT
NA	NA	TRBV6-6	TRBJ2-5	CASSYRVSYQETQYF	TGTGCCAGCAGTTACCGTGTCAGCTACCAAGAGACCCAGTACTTC
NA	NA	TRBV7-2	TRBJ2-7	CASSLAPSVSYEQYF	TGTGCCAGCAGCTTAGCCCCGTCGGTCTCCTACGAGCAGTACTTC
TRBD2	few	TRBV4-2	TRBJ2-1	CASSHDRLAGGSEQFF	TGTGCCAGCAGCCATGACCGACTAGCGGGAGGTTCTGAGCAGTTCTTC
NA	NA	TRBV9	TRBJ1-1	CASSVVSQAHEAFF	TGTGCCAGCAGCGTAGTCTCACAGGCACATGAAGCTTTCTTT
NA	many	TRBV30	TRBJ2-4	CAWSVSGRNIQYF	TGTGCCTGGAGTGTCTCCGGAAGGAACATTCAGTACTTC
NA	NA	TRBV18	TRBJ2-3	CASSPQADRSTDTQYF	TGTGCCAGCTCACCTCAGGCGGACCGTAGCACAGATACGCAGTATTTT